This TCR beta chain was profiled in a study of T cell responses to AZD1222 COVID-19 vaccine. Study-level background: Researchers grouped second doses given at about 4 or about 12 weeks into one pool.

The data were produced by immunoSEQ multiplex PCR, yet TCRdb's version contains in-frame clones alone and is incomplete. Here the sample spans approximately 160,000 clones, approximately 90% being singletons. Whole-study findings and limits: Clonal diversity may have been underestimated, and the donors were mostly white British, with more females than males. The study found Spike-specific TCR breadth and depth rose after two AZD1222 doses.

In regard to this clone: Its target is unknown.

Specimen: peripheral blood, collected on day 0 of AZD1222 vaccination. This clonotype was sampled from an adult in good health.

The CDR3 loop is CASSLGPKQETQYF. Here the CDR3 DNA reads TGTGCCAGCAGCTTGGGGCCCAAACAAGAGACCCAGTACTTC. The rearrangement joins TRBV5-4 to TRBJ2-5; unclear D gene. This CDR3 region has 14 residues. Trimming shortened V by 0 bases and J by 2 bases, and 8 bases separated the two germline ends. Germline V lookup: CDR1 SGHNT, CDR2 YYREEE (reference sequence).